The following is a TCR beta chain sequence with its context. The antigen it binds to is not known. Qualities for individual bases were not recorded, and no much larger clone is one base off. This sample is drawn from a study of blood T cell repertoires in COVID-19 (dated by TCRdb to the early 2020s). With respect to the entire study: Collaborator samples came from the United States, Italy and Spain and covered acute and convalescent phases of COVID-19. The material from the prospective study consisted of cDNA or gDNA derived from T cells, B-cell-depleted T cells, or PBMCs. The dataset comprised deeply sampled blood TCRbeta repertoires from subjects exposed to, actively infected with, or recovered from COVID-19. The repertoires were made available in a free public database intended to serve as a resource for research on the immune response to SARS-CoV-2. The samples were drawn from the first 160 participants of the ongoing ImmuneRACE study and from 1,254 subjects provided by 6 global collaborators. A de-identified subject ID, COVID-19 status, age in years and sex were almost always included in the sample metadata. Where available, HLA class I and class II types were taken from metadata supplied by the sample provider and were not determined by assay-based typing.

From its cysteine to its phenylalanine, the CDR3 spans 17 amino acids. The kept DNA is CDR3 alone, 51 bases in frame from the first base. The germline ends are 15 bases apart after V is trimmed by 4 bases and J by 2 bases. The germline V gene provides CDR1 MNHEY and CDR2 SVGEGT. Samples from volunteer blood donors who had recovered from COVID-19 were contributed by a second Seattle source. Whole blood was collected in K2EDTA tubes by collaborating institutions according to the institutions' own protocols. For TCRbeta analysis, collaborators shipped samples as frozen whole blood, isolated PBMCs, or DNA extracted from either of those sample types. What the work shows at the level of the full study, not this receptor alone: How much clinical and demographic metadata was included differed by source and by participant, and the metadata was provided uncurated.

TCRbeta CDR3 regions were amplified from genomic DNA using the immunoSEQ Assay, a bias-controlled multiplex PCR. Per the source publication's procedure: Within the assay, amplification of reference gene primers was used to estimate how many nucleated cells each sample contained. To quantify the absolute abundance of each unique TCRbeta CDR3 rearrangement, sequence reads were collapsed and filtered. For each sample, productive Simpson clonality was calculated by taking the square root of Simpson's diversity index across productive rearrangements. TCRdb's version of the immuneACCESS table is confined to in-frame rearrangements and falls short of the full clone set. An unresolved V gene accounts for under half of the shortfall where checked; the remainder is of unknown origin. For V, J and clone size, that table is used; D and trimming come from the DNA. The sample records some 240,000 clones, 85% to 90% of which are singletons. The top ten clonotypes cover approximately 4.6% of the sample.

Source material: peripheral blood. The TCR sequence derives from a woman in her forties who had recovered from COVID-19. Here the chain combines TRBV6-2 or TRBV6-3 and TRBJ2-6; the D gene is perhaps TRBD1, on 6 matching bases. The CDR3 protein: CASSSADRFPGANVLTF. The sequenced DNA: TGTGCCAGCAGTTCGGCGGACAGATTTCCTGGGGCCAACGTCCTGACTTTC.